What follows is one T cell receptor (beta chain) and its context. Assay: immunoSEQ multiplex PCR; the TCRdb copy retains only in-frame clones and omits some. The sample lists about 50,000 clones; roughly 86% were seen once. CDR1 is MGHRA, CDR2 YSYEKL, per germline. The V gene end was trimmed by 6 bases and the J gene end by 2 bases; junction bases not matched to a gene: 3. This CDR3 has 15 residues. The time point was: pretreatment peripheral blood. The diagnosis in patients was locally advanced or metastatic urothelial carcinoma. These data originate in a study of PD-L1 blockade in urothelial cancer. The sequence derives from a man aged 55 to 70 with urothelial cancer. Sequencing was performed on PBMCs, taken around atezolizumab (anti-PD-L1) treatment. The chain couples TRBV4-1 to TRBJ2-5; TRBD2 aligns across 13 bases. CDR3 sequence: CASRKLAGGQETQYF. The CDR3 nucleotides read TGCGCCAGCAGAAAACTAGCGGGGGGGCAAGAGACCCAGTACTTC.